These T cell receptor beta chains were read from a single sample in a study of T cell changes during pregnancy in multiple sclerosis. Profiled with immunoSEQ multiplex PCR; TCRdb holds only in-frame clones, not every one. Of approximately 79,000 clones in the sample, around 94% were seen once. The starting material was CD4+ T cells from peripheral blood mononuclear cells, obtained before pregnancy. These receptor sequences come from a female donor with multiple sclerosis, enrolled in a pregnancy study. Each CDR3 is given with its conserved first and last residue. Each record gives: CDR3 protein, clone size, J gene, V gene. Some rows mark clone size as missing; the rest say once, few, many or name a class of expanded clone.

CDR3: CASSASGVPDEQYF; size: -; J: TRBJ2-7; V: TRBV9
CDR3: CASSLVGGDYYNEQFF; size: few; J: TRBJ2-1; V: TRBV7-6
CDR3: CASSLGRGNQPQHF; size: -; J: TRBJ1-5; V: TRBV28
CDR3: CASRGTGLRGELFF; size: -; J: TRBJ2-2; V: TRBV2
CDR3: CASAPGDSYEQYF; size: -; J: TRBJ2-7; V: TRBV12-5
CDR3: CASSRRHNSGNTIYF; size: -; J: TRBJ1-3; V: TRBV19
CDR3: CASSLTGTRREQFF; size: -; J: TRBJ2-1; V: TRBV7-2
CDR3: CASSWREPRNEQFF; size: -; J: TRBJ2-1; V: TRBV21-1
CDR3: CASSTEGGGTKNIQYF; size: -; J: TRBJ2-4; V: TRBV18
CDR3: CASSMSRGDGYTF; size: -; J: TRBJ1-2; V: TRBV19
CDR3: CATSRDDRGETQYF; size: -; J: TRBJ2-5; V: TRBV15
CDR3: CASSLVGTEPYEQYF; size: -; J: TRBJ2-7; V: TRBV5-1
CDR3: CASSIRGMNTEAFF; size: -; J: TRBJ1-1; V: TRBV19